This passage covers 27 T cell receptor beta chains from one sample sequenced in a study of shared clonotypes between healthy human individuals. Sequenced by immunoSEQ multiplex PCR; TCRdb stores in-frame clones only, minus some. Here the sample spans millions of clones, roughly 92% being singletons. The material sequenced was naive CD4+ T cells sorted from blood. The subset is: CD45RA+ positively selected. The receptors were gathered from a man younger than 35 in good health.

The rearrangement links TRBV6-6 to TRBJ1-4; D might be TRBD1 (6 bases). V lost 5 bases and J 7 bases, leaving 20 bases between the germline ends. Per germline, CDR1 MNHNY and CDR2 SVGAGI (reference sequence). This CDR3 spans 16 amino acids. This CDR3 is CASSGLGGYGGEKLFF. The DNA of the CDR3 is TGTGCCAGCAGTGGCCTAGGGGGGTACGGTGGTGAAAAACTGTTTTTT.

This chain links TRBV5-1 with TRBJ2-7, with 8 positions matching TRBD1. There are 14 residues in the CDR3. Germline V gene lookup returns CDR1 SGHRS and CDR2 YFSETQ. J gave up 5 bases and V 2 bases, and 6 bases lay outside the gene matches. CDR3 in DNA: TGCGCCAGCAGCTTACCTACAGGGGGGAACGAGCAGTACTTC. Amino acid sequence: CASSLPTGGNEQYF.

The chain links TRBV18 to TRBJ1-5; 8 nucleotides agree with TRBD1. From germline, CDR1 is KGHSH and CDR2 LQKENI. The CDR3 totals 15 residues. The V and J ends lost 5 bases and 1 base, in that order; junction bases with no gene match: 4. The CDR3 DNA reads TGTGCCAGCTCAGCCCGGGACAGGAGCAATCAGCCCCAGCATTTT. It encodes CASSARDRSNQPQHF.

V usage is TRBV2 and J usage is TRBJ2-1, with 9 bases aligning to TRBD1. V was clipped by 6 bases and J by 8 bases; unmatched bases: 8. The CDR3 covers 14 residues. Germline V gene sequence: CDR1 SNHLY, CDR2 FYNNEI. CDR3 in DNA: TGTGCCAGCAGACCCCGGACAGGGGTCCATGAGCAGTTCTTC. It translates to CASRPRTGVHEQFF.

In regard to this clone: The junction shows a germline mismatch at one end, possibly a read error. The chain uses TRBV5-4 and TRBJ1-2; D is unresolved. CDR1 and CDR2 (germline): SGHNT, YYREEE (reference sequence). CDR3 length equals 16 residues. The CDR3 loop reads CASSSVGSTAKYGYTF. In DNA form, the CDR3 reads TGTGCCAGCAGTTCTGTAGGCAGCACGGCTAAATATGGCTACACCTTC.

The gene calls are TRBV6-5 and TRBJ1-6; the D is unclear. Trimming cost V 0 bases and J 8 bases, with 11 bases left between them. CDR1 is MNHEY, CDR2 SVGAGI, per germline. CDR3 size: 15 residues. CDR3 in amino acids: CASSYSAPDHSPLHF. CDR3 sequence (DNA): TGTGCCAGCAGTTACTCGGCGCCGGACCATTCACCCCTCCACTTT.

This sequence joins TRBV14 and TRBJ2-7, with a possible D match to TRBD2 (5 bases). Per the germline V gene, CDR1 is SGHDN and CDR2 is FVKESK. V lost 1 base, J lost 7 bases, and 8 bases lay in between. The CDR3 has 12 amino acids. CDR3 residues: CASSQVSGEQYF. DNA of the CDR3: TGTGCCAGCAGCCAAGTTTCGGGGGAGCAGTACTTC.

The chain uses TRBV9 and TRBJ1-5, with D unclear. CDR3 length equals 14 residues. Trimming stripped 1 base from V and 7 bases from J, with 12 bases between. Germline V lookup: CDR1 SGDLS, CDR2 YYNGEE. CDR3 sequence reads: CASSVSPNGQPQHF. As DNA, the CDR3 is TGTGCCAGCAGCGTATCGCCTAACGGACAGCCCCAGCATTTT.

The chain carries TRBV10-3 and TRBJ1-3; perhaps TRBD1 as D (5 bases). The CDR3 spans 16 residues. V lost 3 bases to trimming and J lost 0 bases, with 12 bases between them. Germline V gene data show CDR1 as ENHRY and CDR2 as SYGVKD. The CDR3 bases are TGTGCCATCAGTGAACTACAGGCTAACTCTGGAAACACCATATATTTT. Its protein product is CAISELQANSGNTIYF.

The chain employs TRBV7-2 and TRBJ1-2; 8 nucleotides match TRBD1. Per germline, CDR1 SGHTA and CDR2 FQGNSA. V trimming: 1 base; J trimming: 3 bases; junction bases outside the gene matches: 7. The CDR3 is made up of 16 amino acids. The CDR3 reads CASSLVPGGSYYGYTF. For the CDR3, the DNA is TGTGCCAGCAGCTTAGTGCCAGGGGGCTCATACTATGGCTACACCTTC.

The chain employs TRBV7-9 and TRBJ2-1, with a tentative D call TRBD1 (6 bases). Trimming removed 0 bases at V and 12 bases at J, with 15 bases between. CDR3 length equals 14 residues. Per the germline V gene, CDR1 is SEHNR and CDR2 is FQNEAQ (reference sequence). The CDR3 sequence: CASSLASSRDTQFF. CDR3 DNA: TGTGCCAGCAGCTTAGCGAGTTCGAGGGACACGCAGTTCTTC.

The gene calls are TRBV5-1 and TRBJ1-5; D gene unclear. The V gene lost 4 bases and the J gene lost 1 base, with 6 bases spanning the gap. The germline V gene encodes CDR1 SGHRS and CDR2 YFSETQ. CDR3 length: 13 amino acids. The CDR3 loop reads CASSKDSNQPQHF. Here the CDR3 DNA reads TGCGCCAGCAGCAAGGACAGCAATCAGCCCCAGCATTTT.

The V call is TRBV5-1, the J call TRBJ2-5; D ambiguous. The CDR3 is 14 residues long. V was clipped by 1 base and J by 1 base, with 8 bases between them. Germline V gene lookup returns CDR1 SGHRS and CDR2 YFSETQ. CDR3 DNA sequence: TGCGCCAGCAGCTTGTCCCGGGCCCAAGAGACCCAGTACTTC. It codes for CASSLSRAQETQYF.

The V and J genes are TRBV4-3 and TRBJ2-7, with D possibly called TRBD1 or TRBD2 (5 bases each). V was cut by 3 bases and J by 4 bases, with 13 bases left in between. CDR3 size: 14 residues. In germline, CDR1 is LGHNA, CDR2 YSLEER. As DNA, the CDR3 is TGCGCCAGCAGCCACAGGGCTAGCTCATACGAGCAGTACTTC. Its translation is CASSHRASSYEQYF.

V is TRBV4-3 and J is TRBJ1-1, with unresolved D. The length of the CDR3 is 15 residues. CDR1 is LGHNA, CDR2 YSLEER, per germline. Trimming stripped 3 bases from V and 5 bases from J, with 16 bases between. DNA for the CDR3: TGCGCCAGCAGCCAGGAGACAACGGCAGGAACTGAAGCTTTCTTT. Its translation is CASSQETTAGTEAFF.

The chain links TRBV5-5 to TRBJ1-1; D possibly corresponds to TRBD1 (6 bases). CDR3 length equals 15 residues. With 6 bases removed from V and 0 bases from J, the gap between germline ends came to 15 bases. In germline, CDR1 is SGHKS, CDR2 YYEKEE (reference sequence). The CDR3 reads CASTKGGAVNTEAFF. CDR3 bases: TGTGCCAGCACCAAAGGGGGAGCAGTGAACACTGAAGCTTTCTTT. Full variable domain (missing parts from reference TRBV5-5 and TRBJ1-1): DAGVTQSPTHLIKTRGQQVTLRCSPISGHKSVSWYQQVLGQGPQFIFQYYEKEERGRGNFPDRFSARQFPNYSSELNVNALLLGDSALYLCASTKGGAVNTEAFFGQGTRLTVV.

This clone was seen once. This chain's CDR3 is CASSQQGLGEQYF. The CDR3 bases are TGTGCCAGCAGCCAACAAGGGTTGGGCGAGCAGTACTTC. The chain uses TRBV14 and TRBJ2-7; D not resolved. V was trimmed by 2 bases and J by 6 bases, leaving 11 bases between them. The CDR3 covers 13 residues. The germline gives CDR1 SGHDN, CDR2 FVKESK.

This clone was seen a single time. The chain carries TRBV7-9 and TRBJ2-3; 9 bases are shared with TRBD1. V was pared by 0 bases and J by 4 bases, with 2 bases of the junction left unmatched. This CDR3 spans 15 amino acids. The germline V gene encodes CDR1 SEHNR and CDR2 FQNEAQ (reference sequence). The CDR3 is CASSLAGTGSDTQYF. The CDR3 DNA follows: TGTGCCAGCAGCTTAGCTGGGACAGGGTCAGATACGCAGTATTTT. Combining the CDR3 with reference TRBV7-9 and TRBJ2-3 gives the whole variable domain DTGVSQNPRHKITKRGQNVTFRCDPISEHNRLYWYRQTLGQGPEFLTYFQNEAQLEKSRLLSDRFSAERPKGSFSTLEIQRTEQGDSAMYLCASSLAGTGSDTQYFGPGTRLTVL.

This chain connects TRBV2 to TRBJ2-3; D is perhaps TRBD1 (7 bases). The CDR3 has 14 amino acids. The germline gives CDR1 SNHLY, CDR2 FYNNEI. V was cut by 6 bases and J by 6 bases, with 16 bases left in between. CDR3 loop: CASRARGAGDTQYF. The CDR3 coding sequence is TGTGCCAGCAGGGCCAGGGGGGCCGGGGATACGCAGTATTTT.

This rearrangement joins TRBV18 to TRBJ2-1, with 8 positions matching TRBD1. The germline V gene encodes CDR1 KGHSH and CDR2 LQKENI. V dropped 4 bases and J dropped 8; count of bases not matched to a gene: 7. CDR3 size: 14 residues. The CDR3 DNA reads TGTGCCAGCTCACGGCGACAGGACAGGGATGAGCAGTTCTTC. The encoded protein is CASSRRQDRDEQFF. The full variable domain, rest sourced from reference TRBV18 and TRBJ2-1, is NAGVMQNPRHLVRRRGQEARLRCSPMKGHSHVYWYRQLPEEGLKFMVYLQKENIIDESGMPKERFSAEFPKEGPSILRIQQVVRGDSAAYFCASSRRQDRDEQFFGPGTRLTVL.

This clone was seen only once. The V gene is TRBV19, the J gene TRBJ1-4; TRBD1 might be the D (6 bases). The CDR3 has 15 amino acids. Germline V gene data show CDR1 as LNHDA and CDR2 as SQIVND (reference sequence). Trimming left V 6 bases short and J 7 bases short, with 18 bases between. This chain's CDR3 is CASRHPGQRSEKLFF. In DNA form, the CDR3 reads TGTGCCAGTAGGCACCCGGGACAAAGGAGTGAAAAACTGTTTTTT.

As to this clone: This same CDR3 is encoded by further DNA sequences in the sample. V usage is TRBV4-1 and J usage is TRBJ2-2, with D uncertain. The CDR3 consists of 14 residues. Germline CDR1 is MGHRA and CDR2 is YSYEKL. V dropped 0 bases and J dropped 5 bases, with 7 bases sitting between them. This CDR3 reads CASSQDRGTGELFF. The CDR3 nucleotides are TGCGCCAGCAGCCAAGATCGCGGAACCGGGGAGCTGTTTTTT.

This chain links TRBV5-1 with TRBJ2-7, with 10 bases that match TRBD1. Germline loops: CDR1 SGHRS, CDR2 YFSETQ. V shed 0 bases and J 1 base; nucleotides not matched to a gene: 4. The CDR3 sequence is 16 residues long. The CDR3 bases are TGCGCCAGCAGCTTGGTTGCGGGACAGGGGTCCTACGAGCAGTACTTC. Its translation: CASSLVAGQGSYEQYF.

The chain recombines TRBV28 with TRBJ1-2, with D possibly matching TRBD1 (6 bases). V was trimmed by 5 bases and J by 8 bases, leaving 21 bases between them. The CDR3 spans 15 residues. Germline CDR1 is MDHEN and CDR2 is SYDVKM. The CDR3 is CASSPGQSGAQGYTF. The CDR3 DNA reads TGTGCCAGCAGTCCCGGACAGTCGGGTGCACAGGGCTACACCTTC.

The V and J genes are TRBV7-9 and TRBJ2-1; 9 bases agree with TRBD1. The CDR3 spans 16 residues. CDR1 is SEHNR, CDR2 FQNEAQ, per germline (reference sequence). Losses at the gene ends were 4 bases for V and 6 bases for J; bases not matched to a gene: 10. The CDR3 spells CASSYLTGGNFNEQFF. DNA of the CDR3: TGTGCCAGCAGCTACCTGACAGGGGGGAACTTCAATGAGCAGTTCTTC. Supplemented by reference TRBV7-9 and TRBJ2-1, the full variable domain reads DTGVSQNPRHKITKRGQNVTFRCDPISEHNRLYWYRQTLGQGPEFLTYFQNEAQLEKSRLLSDRFSAERPKGSFSTLEIQRTEQGDSAMYLCASSYLTGGNFNEQFFGPGTRLTVL.

The J gene is TRBJ2-3, the V gene TRBV11-3, with D maybe TRBD1 (6 bases). The CDR3 is 13 residues long. Germline V gives CDR1 SGHNT, CDR2 YENEEA. V was pared by 1 base and J by 8 bases, with 10 bases between. The CDR3 is CASSLVGAATQYF. CDR3 DNA: TGTGCCAGCAGCTTAGTGGGGGCCGCTACGCAGTATTTT.

In its sample, this clone was seen once. The chain links TRBV5-1 to TRBJ1-2; 10 positions agree with TRBD1. CDR3 length: 15 amino acids. The germline CDR1 and CDR2 sequences are SGHRS and YFSETQ. V lost 2 bases to trimming and J lost 4 bases; unmatched junction nucleotides: 5. For the CDR3, the DNA is TGCGCCAGCAGCTTTTTGACAGGGGGCAGCTATGGCTACACCTTC. This translates into CASSFLTGGSYGYTF.